These 15 T cell receptor beta chains were all obtained from the same sample, sequenced in a study of blood T cell repertoires in COVID-19. The table came from immunoSEQ multiplex PCR; TCRdb's copy has only in-frame clones and leaves some out. The sample lists tens of thousands of clones; 88% were seen once. Sample: peripheral blood. These receptors all come from a man aged 60 to 75 with active COVID-19.

V gene TRBV6-5 combines with J gene TRBJ2-3; D call uncertain. The CDR3 is 14 residues long. V was pared by 0 bases and J by 5 bases, with 9 bases between. Germline V gene lookup returns CDR1 MNHEY and CDR2 SVGAGI. CDR3 protein: CASSYSILEDTQYF. CDR3 DNA sequence: TGTGCCAGCAGTTACTCGATATTAGAAGATACGCAGTATTTT.

The rearrangement joins TRBV23-1 to TRBJ2-7, with 8 nucleotides matching TRBD2. TRBV23-1 is noted as an ORF with a role that remains uncertain. The CDR3 loop spans 16 amino acids. The V segment lost 0 bases and the J segment 3 bases; nucleotides outside the gene matches: 7. The CDR3 nucleotides read TGCGCCAGCAGTCAATCCCCCGGGAGGGCCAACTACGAGCAGTACTTC. It specifies CASSQSPGRANYEQYF.

This clone has a handful of counts. The J gene is TRBJ1-5, the V gene TRBV6-6; 7 bases map to TRBD1. The germline CDR1 and CDR2 sequences are MNHNY and SVGAGI (reference sequence). The CDR3 runs to 12 residues. Unmatched junction bases numbered 3, after V lost 6 bases and J lost 7 bases. The CDR3 bases are TGTGCCAGCAGAACAGGGGAACAGCCCCAGCATTTT. This codes for CASRTGEQPQHF.

This clone was counted a single time. DNA for the CDR3: TGTGCCAGCACCGCGGGACTCGGTGGTGAAAAACTGTTTTTT. Its translation is CASTAGLGGEKLFF. The V and J genes are TRBV6-5 and TRBJ1-4; a possible D gene is TRBD1 (5 bases). V dropped 7 bases and J dropped 7 bases, with 16 bases sitting between them. This CDR3 spans 14 amino acids. Looked up from germline, CDR1 is MNHEY and CDR2 is SVGAGI.

V is TRBV15 and J is TRBJ1-4; possibly TRBD1 for D (6 bases). This CDR3 region has 14 residues. Trimming left V 2 bases short and J 3 bases short, with 7 bases between. CDR1 LNHNV and CDR2 YYDKDF come from the germline V gene (reference sequence). For the CDR3, the DNA is TGTGCCACCAGCAGAACAGGGTCTAATGAAAAACTGTTTTTT. It is translated as CATSRTGSNEKLFF.

The chain is built from TRBV7-9 and TRBJ2-7, with 10 nucleotides matching TRBD2. Losses at the gene ends were 4 bases for V and 4 bases for J; bases not matched to a gene: 4. There are 14 residues in the CDR3. Germline V gene lookup returns CDR1 SEHNR and CDR2 FQNEAQ (reference sequence). This CDR3 reads CASSSRTSGYEQYF. CDR3 nucleotides: TGTGCCAGCAGCTCTCGGACTAGCGGTTACGAGCAGTACTTC.

The rearrangement links TRBV25-1 to TRBJ2-1; 7 bases are a match to TRBD1. The V and J ends lost 5 bases and 6 bases, in that order; junction bases with no gene match: 4. The CDR3 extends over 13 amino acids. Germline V lookup: CDR1 MGHDK, CDR2 SYGVNS. This CDR3 is CASSPRDSNEQFF. For the CDR3, the DNA is TGTGCCAGCAGTCCCCGGGACAGCAATGAGCAGTTCTTC.

The chain has TRBV10-3 and TRBJ1-2; D is unresolved. The V end lost 2 bases, the J end lost 8 bases, and 15 bases lay between the germline ends. Germline V gene lookup returns CDR1 ENHRY and CDR2 SYGVKD. CDR3 length: 14 residues. DNA of the CDR3: TGTGCCATCAGTGAGCCCAGCGGTCTCATCGGCTACACCTTC. Its translation is CAISEPSGLIGYTF.

The chain uses TRBV7-8 and TRBJ2-3, with D perhaps TRBD2 (5 bases). The CDR3 runs 15 residues. CDR1 SGHVS and CDR2 FQNEAQ come from the germline V gene. Trimming removed 3 bases at V and 6 bases at J, with 16 bases between. CDR3 protein: CASSLYAGLRDTQYF. As DNA, the CDR3 is TGTGCCAGCAGCTTGTACGCGGGCCTCCGGGATACGCAGTATTTT.

The rearrangement joins TRBV7-3 to TRBJ2-1, with 9 bases identical to TRBD2. The length of the CDR3 is 16 residues. CDR1 and CDR2 from the germline V gene are SGHTA and FQGTGA. Germline trimming cut 4 bases from V and 4 bases from J; bases unmatched to any gene: 8. The CDR3 loop reads CASSSLAGLRYNEQFF. CDR3 nucleotides: TGTGCCAGCAGCTCTCTAGCGGGACTCAGATACAATGAGCAGTTCTTC.

Only a few counts were recorded for this clone. V is TRBV6-2 or TRBV6-3 and J is TRBJ2-7; a weak D match, TRBD1 (6 bases). The CDR3 runs to 12 residues. V was shortened by 6 bases and J by 3 bases, with 9 bases between the two germline ends. The germline gives CDR1 MNHEY, CDR2 SVGEGT. This chain's CDR3 is CASSHRDYEQYF. CDR3 DNA: TGTGCCAGCAGCCACAGGGACTACGAGCAGTACTTC.

The rearrangement links TRBV7-9 to TRBJ2-3; 12 bases map to TRBD2. Germline-derived CDR1 and CDR2 are SEHNR and FQNEAQ (reference sequence). This CDR3 spans 17 amino acids. V dropped 1 base and J dropped 4; count of bases not matched to a gene: 6. As DNA, the CDR3 is TGTGCCAGCAGCTTAGTAACCACTAGCGGGAGGCCAGATACGCAGTATTTT. It yields the protein CASSLVTTSGRPDTQYF.

The chain has TRBV2 and TRBJ2-7; unclear D gene. CDR3 length equals 11 residues. Between the trimmed V and J ends, which lost 7 bases and 3 bases, there was a span of 7 bases. The germline V gene has CDR1 SNHLY and CDR2 FYNNEI. This CDR3 is CASIDIYEQYF. CDR3 in DNA: TGTGCCAGCATCGACATCTACGAGCAGTACTTC.

The chain combines TRBV27 with TRBJ2-1; D uncertain. Between the trimmed V and J ends, which lost 6 bases and 5 bases, there was a span of 26 bases. The germline gives CDR1 MNHEY, CDR2 SMNVEV (reference sequence). CDR3 length equals 18 residues. Here the CDR3 DNA reads TGTGCCAGCAGCCCTACGCCGCGGATATCCAACACTAACAATGAGCAGTTCTTC. Translation gives CASSPTPRISNTNNEQFF.

The chain carries TRBV5-1 and TRBJ2-1; 10 bases agree with TRBD2. This CDR3 is built from 15 residues. Germline CDR1 SGHRS, CDR2 YFSETQ. The junction had 5 bases not matched to a gene; V was cut back by 0 bases and J by 8 bases. CDR3 in amino acids: CASSLAAGGPHEQFF. The CDR3 bases are TGCGCCAGCAGCTTGGCAGCGGGAGGGCCGCATGAGCAGTTCTTC.